This T cell receptor (beta chain) derives from a study of cytomegalovirus exposure and HLA in healthy donors. At the level of the study: A later analysis reported the same platform for the 110 or so validation repertoires and the 666 first-cohort repertoires.

Sequenced by immunoSEQ multiplex PCR; TCRdb stores in-frame clones only, minus some. The sample yields 200,000 to 250,000 clones, about 91% seen once. Details on this clone: Its antigen is unidentified.

Study observations and caveats: Subsequent analysis found a tendency for first-cohort TCR clusters to co-occur within the 95 to 150 validation repertoires. It was confirmed in vitro that a few of the CMV-associated chains were specific for CMV antigens. According to the study, some 160 TCR beta chains were cytomegalovirus-associated.

Germline CDR1 is SGHNT and CDR2 is YYREEE (reference sequence). The CDR3 totals 16 residues. J was trimmed by 6 bases and V by 5 bases; bases with no gene match: 16. The origin of this receptor is a woman younger than 35 in good health and CMV-seronegative. The V and J genes are TRBV5-4 and TRBJ2-7; 8 nucleotides agree with TRBD1. Sequenced: PBMCs. CDR3 coding DNA: TGTGCCAGCAGTACCACAGGACAGGGAAAGATTCGCGAGCAGTACTTC. Amino acid sequence: CASSTTGQGKIREQYF.